This T cell receptor beta chain was identified during a study of T cell repertoires in cytomegalovirus infection. The junction had 15 bases not matched to a gene; V was cut back by 2 bases and J by 0 bases. From germline, CDR1 is MNHEY and CDR2 SVGEGT. CDR3 length: 22 amino acids. TCRdb recomputed calls from the reads with MiXCR, one row per CDR3 protein. The table includes some 900,000 distinct CDR3 sequences, approximately 32% detected once. In the case of this clonotype: Antigen: not known.

The sequencing here drew on cultured CD8+ T cells from PBMCs, taken from culture after CMV antigen stimulation. This chain uses TRBV6-2 or TRBV6-3 with TRBJ2-1; TRBD2 matches at 14 bases. The TCR sequence derives from a human donor in good health (CMV status not recorded). Some clones in this sample may be carry-over from other donors' samples. CDR3 nucleotides: TGTGCCAGCAGTTACGCCCTTCCGGGACTAGCGGGGGCCCCATCCTCCTACAATGAGCAGTTCTTC. This gives the protein CASSYALPGLAGAPSSYNEQFF.